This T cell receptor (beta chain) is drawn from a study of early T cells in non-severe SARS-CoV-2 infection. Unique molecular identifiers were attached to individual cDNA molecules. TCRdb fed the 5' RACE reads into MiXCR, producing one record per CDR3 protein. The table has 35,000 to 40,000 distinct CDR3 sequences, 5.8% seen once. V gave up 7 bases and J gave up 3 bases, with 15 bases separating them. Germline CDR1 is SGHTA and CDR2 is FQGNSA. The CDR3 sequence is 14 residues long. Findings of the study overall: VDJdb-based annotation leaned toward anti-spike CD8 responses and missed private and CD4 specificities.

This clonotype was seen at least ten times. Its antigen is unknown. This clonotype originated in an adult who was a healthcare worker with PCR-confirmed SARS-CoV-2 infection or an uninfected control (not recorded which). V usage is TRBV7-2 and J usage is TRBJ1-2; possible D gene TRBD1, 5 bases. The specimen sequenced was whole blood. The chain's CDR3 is CASIRGGLDYGYTF. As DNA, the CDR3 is TGTGCCAGCATAAGGGGAGGGTTGGACTATGGCTACACCTTC.